The 21 T cell receptor beta chains given below trace back to one sample, sequenced in a study of shared clonotypes between healthy human individuals. The table came from immunoSEQ multiplex PCR; TCRdb's copy has only in-frame clones and leaves some out. The sample contains approximately 110,000 clones, around 71% of which appear only once. The material sequenced was memory CD8+ T cells sorted from blood. This sample's subset: CD45RO+ cells pooled with CCR7-negative TemRA cells. Receptor source: a woman between 25 and 40 years old in good health.

In the case of this clone: It may be a read error: a sequence one base away is much more abundant. Here the CDR3 omits its conserved ending phenylalanine or tryptophan, so a read error is the likely source. V usage is TRBV15 and J usage is TRBJ2-3; 7 bases map to TRBD2. The CDR3 length is 15 residues. V was pared by 0 bases and J by 4 bases, with 4 bases of the junction left unmatched. Germline CDR1 LNHNV, CDR2 YYDKDF (reference sequence). CDR3 protein: CATSREREGADTQYS. The CDR3 DNA reads as TGTGCCACCAGCAGAGAGAGGGAGGGTGCAGATACGCAGTATTCT.

The rearrangement uses TRBV6-6 and TRBJ2-7, with TRBD1 identical over 8 bases. Germline V gene lookup returns CDR1 MNHNY and CDR2 SVGAGI (reference sequence). J lost 5 bases, V lost 5 bases, and 5 bases had no gene match. The CDR3 runs 13 residues. For the CDR3, the DNA is TGTGCCAGCAGTCCCGGGACAGGAAACGAGCAGTACTTC. Its translation: CASSPGTGNEQYF.

A note on this clone: It differs at one base from a far larger clone, so likely a read error. The chain carries TRBV10-3 and TRBJ2-1; 9 bases map to TRBD2. V lost 0 bases, J lost 8 bases, and 11 bases stayed unmatched. Germline lookup yields CDR1 ENHRY and CDR2 SYGVKD. The CDR3 consists of 17 residues. This CDR3 reads CAISESAASGDNDEQFF. The CDR3 bases are TGTGCCATCAGTGAGTCAGCGGCTAGCGGGGATAACGATGAGCAGTTCTTC.

The chain employs TRBV6-5 and TRBJ1-2; possibly TRBD1 for D (5 bases). The CDR3 spans 15 residues. Trimming removed 8 bases at V and 6 bases at J, with 22 bases between. The germline gives CDR1 MNHEY, CDR2 SVGAGI. CDR3 residues: CASQAFPGKLDGYTF. The DNA for the CDR3 is TGTGCCAGCCAAGCTTTTCCAGGGAAGTTAGATGGCTACACCTTC.

As concerns this clone: A far larger clone lies a single base away; this is likely a read error. The sample holds other DNA sequences that translate to the same CDR3. The chain recombines TRBV15 with TRBJ2-5, with 8 bases fitting TRBD2. V shed 5 bases and J 11 bases; nucleotides not matched to a gene: 16. Per germline, CDR1 LNHNV and CDR2 YYDKDF (reference sequence). The CDR3 contains 15 residues. CDR3 sequence reads: CATSPGGSGSDEQYF. CDR3 nucleotide sequence: TGTGCCACCAGCCCCGGGGGGAGCGGGAGCGACGAACAGTACTTC.

This clone has more than one count but fewer than ten. V gene TRBV6-5 combines with J gene TRBJ2-7; D possibly matches TRBD1 or TRBD2 (5 bases each). The CDR3 is made up of 15 amino acids. The V and J ends lost 4 bases and 3 bases respectively, with 16 bases between them. Per germline, CDR1 MNHEY and CDR2 SVGAGI. As DNA, the CDR3 is TGTGCCAGCAGTTTAGGGACCGATAGAATCTACGAGCAGTACTTC. Translating gives CASSLGTDRIYEQYF.

In its sample, this clone was seen many times. The V gene is TRBV10-3, the J gene TRBJ2-7, with D possibly being TRBD1 (5 bases). The germline gives CDR1 ENHRY, CDR2 SYGVKD. The CDR3 has 13 amino acids. Trimming took 7 bases from V and 0 from J, leaving 10 bases between them. The CDR3 is CAIMTASSYEQYF. CDR3 DNA sequence: TGTGCCATCATGACAGCGAGCTCCTACGAGCAGTACTTC.

The rearrangement joins TRBV4-1 to TRBJ2-7; 7 bases align to TRBD1. The CDR3 covers 14 residues. V dropped 4 bases and J dropped 3; count of bases not matched to a gene: 6. Germline CDR1 is MGHRA and CDR2 is YSYEKL. The CDR3 loop is CASSRPGQIYEQYF. The CDR3 DNA sequence: TGCGCCAGCAGCCGACCGGGACAGATCTACGAGCAGTACTTC.

The chain has TRBV5-4 and TRBJ2-1; D assignment may be TRBD1 or TRBD2 (6 bases each). The CDR3 has 15 residues. Trimming took 0 bases from V and 6 from J, leaving 13 bases between them. CDR1 SGHNT and CDR2 YYREEE come from the germline V gene (reference sequence). The CDR3 sequence: CASSLGGAAANEQFF. For the CDR3, the DNA is TGTGCCAGCAGCTTGGGGGGGGCGGCAGCCAATGAGCAGTTCTTC.

The V call is TRBV5-6, the J call TRBJ1-1, with D perhaps matching TRBD1 (5 bases). V was trimmed by 0 bases and J by 3 bases, leaving 9 bases between them. Germline CDR1 reads SGHDT; CDR2 reads YYEEEE. This CDR3 contains 14 residues. The chain's CDR3 is CASSLDRRDTEAFF. The CDR3 nucleotides read TGTGCCAGCAGCTTGGATCGCAGGGACACTGAAGCTTTCTTT.

This chain joins TRBV9 and TRBJ2-7; 9 bases are shared with TRBD1. CDR1 is SGDLS and CDR2 is YYNGEE in the germline V gene. J lost 0 bases, V lost 0 bases, and 4 bases had no gene match. This CDR3 has 16 amino acids. Written as DNA, the CDR3 is TGTGCCAGCAGCGTAGGGGGGACAGGGAGCTCCTACGAGCAGTACTTC. Its protein product is CASSVGGTGSSYEQYF.

This clone was seen more than once but under ten times. This chain connects TRBV19 to TRBJ2-6; unclear D gene. Germline CDR1 LNHDA, CDR2 SQIVND (reference sequence). Trimming cost V 3 bases and J 3 bases, with 3 bases left between them. This CDR3 region has 13 residues. The CDR3 nucleotides are TGTGCCAGTAGTATGGGTGGGGCCAACGTCCTGACTTTC. It specifies CASSMGGANVLTF.

Many counts were recorded for this clone. This chain links TRBV7-9 with TRBJ2-7; D not resolved. Germline lookup yields CDR1 SEHNR and CDR2 FQNEAQ (reference sequence). The CDR3 runs to 14 residues. With 1 base removed from V and 3 bases from J, the gap between germline ends came to 10 bases. The CDR3 DNA follows: TGTGCCAGCAGCTTAGGGGCCAGCAACTACGAGCAGTACTTC. Translating gives CASSLGASNYEQYF.

The chain links TRBV5-4 to TRBJ1-4; D call uncertain. Per the germline V gene, CDR1 is SGHNT and CDR2 is YYREEE (reference sequence). Deletions cut 1 base from V and 3 bases from J, with 7 bases between. This CDR3 contains 14 residues. CDR3 region: CASSLRQPNEKLFF. The CDR3 DNA follows: TGTGCCAGCAGCTTGAGGCAGCCTAATGAAAAACTGTTTTTT.

The rearrangement uses TRBV27 and TRBJ2-1, with D perhaps matching TRBD1 (6 bases). Trimming cost V 2 bases and J 8 bases, with 10 bases left between them. The CDR3 has 13 residues. Germline values: CDR1 MNHEY, CDR2 SMNVEV (reference sequence). The CDR3 sequence is CASSLGTHHEQFF. CDR3 coding DNA: TGTGCCAGCAGTTTAGGGACACATCATGAGCAGTTCTTC.

This chain uses TRBV19 with TRBJ1-1; 7 nucleotides align to TRBD1. Germline V gives CDR1 LNHDA, CDR2 SQIVND (reference sequence). This CDR3 has 13 residues. V trimming: 3 bases; J trimming: 5 bases; junction bases outside the gene matches: 3. The chain's CDR3 is CASSIEGATEAFF. The CDR3 DNA reads TGTGCCAGTAGTATTGAGGGGGCAACTGAAGCTTTCTTT.

This chain joins TRBV28 and TRBJ2-3; D remains unclear. Germline CDR1 is MDHEN and CDR2 is SYDVKM. With 4 bases removed from V and 4 bases from J, the gap between germline ends came to 15 bases. The CDR3 covers 15 residues. The DNA for the CDR3 is TGTGCCAGCAGTTCTGATGGTACCGCCCCAGATACGCAGTATTTT. This sequence encodes CASSSDGTAPDTQYF.

Regarding this clone: Other DNA sequences in the sample encode the same CDR3. The J gene is TRBJ1-5, the V gene TRBV7-9; tentative D call: TRBD1 (5 bases). Germline V CDR1 and CDR2: SEHNR, FQNEAQ (reference sequence). The CDR3 is made up of 15 amino acids. Trimming left V 5 bases short and J 2 bases short, with 13 bases between. The CDR3: CASSPQGAGNQPQHF. CDR3 DNA: TGTGCCAGCAGCCCCCAAGGGGCCGGCAATCAGCCCCAGCATTTT.

A few counts support this clone. V is TRBV2 and J is TRBJ2-7; 7 bases line up with TRBD1. The CDR3 is 15 residues long. Trimming cost V 2 bases and J 3 bases; bases outside gene matches: 7. Looked up from germline, CDR1 is SNHLY and CDR2 is FYNNEI. CDR3 in DNA: TGTGCCAGCAGTGAAAAGACAGGGATAAACTACGAGCAGTACTTC. It specifies CASSEKTGINYEQYF.

This chain uses TRBV27 with TRBJ1-1, with 7 bases aligning to TRBD1. Looked up from germline, CDR1 is MNHEY and CDR2 is SMNVEV (reference sequence). This CDR3 has 17 amino acids. The ends lost 2 bases at V and 1 base at J; junction bases unmatched: 10. DNA for the CDR3: TGTGCCAGCAGTTTAGGATCAGGGGGAGTAGAGAACACTGAAGCTTTCTTT. This encodes CASSLGSGGVENTEAFF.

The V gene is TRBV28, the J gene TRBJ2-3; 8 positions match TRBD2. This CDR3 has 14 amino acids. Per the germline V gene, CDR1 is MDHEN and CDR2 is SYDVKM. The V and J ends lost 6 bases and 5 bases, in that order; junction bases with no gene match: 7. This CDR3 reads CASRKREIRDTQYF. CDR3 bases: TGTGCCAGCAGGAAGCGGGAGATAAGAGATACGCAGTATTTT.